The T cell receptor beta chain under discussion was sequenced for a study of vaccination effects on CD4 cells after COVID-19. Following an approximately ten-day culture, CD4+ T cells were purified. Negative nucleocapsid antibody tests before and after vaccination confirmed no previous SARS-CoV-2 infection. A half-medium replacement with IL-2 medium was carried out on days 3 and 7. The data were produced by immunoSEQ multiplex PCR, yet TCRdb's version contains in-frame clones alone and is incomplete. The sample includes around 30,000 clones, around three fifths of them seen just once. The V and J ends lost 1 base and 5 bases respectively, with 3 bases between them. Germline CDR1 is LGHNT and CDR2 is FRNRAP. This CDR3 comprises 11 residues. Concerning this clone: The target antigen is unknown.

Notes on the study in general: Of the vaccine-induced clones from healthy vaccinees, merely 1 of 255 recognized common cold coronaviruses as well.

V gene TRBV12-5 combines with J gene TRBJ2-7; D gene ambiguous. The sequence came from a human donor who received a COVID-19 vaccine. Sequenced material: CD4+ T cells from PBMCs cultured without peptide, taken before COVID-19 vaccination. The CDR3 DNA reads TGTGCTAGTGGTTTGGGGCACGAGCAGTACTTC. This encodes CASGLGHEQYF. The whole variable domain, filled in from reference TRBV12-5 and TRBJ2-7, reads DARVTQTPRHKVTEMGQEVTMRCQPILGHNTVFWYRQTMMQGLELLAYFRNRAPLDDSGMPKDRFSAEMPDATLATLKIQPSEPRDSAVYFCASGLGHEQYFGPGTRLTVT.